What follows are 17 T cell receptor beta chains derived from one specimen sequenced in a study of cytomegalovirus exposure and HLA in healthy donors. The primer mix had 60 Vbeta and 13 Jbeta primers. Generated by immunoSEQ multiplex PCR, the TCRdb table keeps only in-frame clones and is missing some. Of approximately 60,000 clones detected, around 83% appear once; the ten largest clones hold 1.5% to 2%. Sequences were obtained from PBMCs. These receptors were taken from a man aged 40-49 years in good health and CMV-seronegative.

The chain carries TRBV5-4 and TRBJ2-1; unclear D gene. CDR3 size: 14 residues. CDR1 and CDR2 from the germline V gene are SGHNT and YYREEE (reference sequence). The V gene lost 1 base and the J gene lost 5 bases, with 10 bases spanning the gap. CDR3 nucleotides: TGTGCCAGCAGCTTGTTGAGGCGGAACAATGAGCAGTTCTTC. Translated, it gives CASSLLRRNNEQFF.

The chain combines TRBV19 with TRBJ2-1, with TRBD1 as a possible D gene (6 bases). The ends were cut back, 8 bases at V and 3 bases at J, with 17 bases in the middle. The germline V gene has CDR1 LNHDA and CDR2 SQIVND (reference sequence). CDR3 length: 15 amino acids. The CDR3 sequence is CASEKRPGDYNEQFF. Here the CDR3 DNA reads TGTGCCAGTGAGAAAAGGCCAGGGGACTACAATGAGCAGTTCTTC.

The chain carries TRBV11-2 and TRBJ2-1, with TRBD2 matching over 7 bases. The V segment lost 3 bases and the J segment 2 bases; nucleotides outside the gene matches: 7. Germline values: CDR1 SGHAT, CDR2 FQNNGV. The CDR3 is 16 amino acids. In DNA, the CDR3 is TGTGCCAGCAGCTTGGGGGGGGACTATCCCTACAATGAGCAGTTCTTC. Its protein is CASSLGGDYPYNEQFF.

This chain connects TRBV11-3 to TRBJ2-7; 7 nucleotides agree with TRBD1. The CDR3 has 13 residues. Germline V gene lookup returns CDR1 SGHNT and CDR2 YENEEA. After removal of 4 bases from V and 5 bases from J, the junction contained 5 bases not matched to a gene. CDR3 loop: CASSSTGYHEQYF. DNA for the CDR3: TGTGCCAGCAGCTCGACAGGGTATCACGAGCAGTACTTC. Full variable domain (rest looked up from reference TRBV11-3 and TRBJ2-7): EAGVVQSPRYKIIEKKQPVAFWCNPISGHNTLYWYLQNLGQGPELLIRYENEEAVDDSQLPKDRFSAERLKGVDSTLKIQPAELGDSAVYLCASSSTGYHEQYFGPGTRLTVT.

The J gene is TRBJ2-7, the V gene TRBV23-1, with D possibly TRBD2 on 5 matching bases. TRBV23-1 is classed as an ORF, of uncertain function. Trimming left V 3 bases short and J 0 bases short, with 18 bases between. The CDR3 consists of 17 residues. As DNA, the CDR3 is TGCGCCAGCAGTCACTTCGAGGACTCTCGCTCCTCCTACGAGCAGTACGTC. This sequence encodes CASSHFEDSRSSYEQYV.

The sample holds a few counts of this clone. The rearrangement links TRBV23-1 to TRBJ2-7; D is unresolved. TRBV23-1 is an open reading frame whose function is uncertain. Trimming shortened V by 0 bases and J by 4 bases, and 13 bases separated the two germline ends. The CDR3 loop spans 15 amino acids. The CDR3 spells CASSQSKRSTYEQYV. The CDR3 DNA reads as TGCGCCAGCAGTCAATCGAAACGGTCGACATACGAGCAGTACGTC.

This rearrangement joins TRBV11-2 to TRBJ2-3; a possible D gene is TRBD1 (6 bases). In germline, CDR1 is SGHAT, CDR2 FQNNGV. CDR3 length: 15 amino acids. Deletions cut 5 bases from V and 6 bases from J, with 18 bases between. DNA for the CDR3: TGTGCCAGCAGCGCACACAGGGTAGGCTCCGATACGCAGTATTTT. It specifies CASSAHRVGSDTQYF.

This clone was found once. The V call is TRBV14, the J call TRBJ1-2; perhaps TRBD1 as D (6 bases). Per the germline V gene, CDR1 is SGHDN and CDR2 is FVKESK. V dropped 4 bases and J dropped 7 bases, with 13 bases sitting between them. This CDR3 spans 13 amino acids. The CDR3: CASSLNRATGYTF. The CDR3 bases are TGTGCCAGCAGCCTAAACAGGGCCACTGGCTACACCTTC.

The gene calls are TRBV18 and TRBJ1-3, with D unresolved. The CDR3 loop spans 12 amino acids. V was clipped by 6 bases and J by 4 bases, with 7 bases between them. In germline, CDR1 is KGHSH, CDR2 LQKENI. The CDR3 DNA follows: TGTGCCAGCTCTCCGCGAGGAAACACCATATATTTT. This sequence encodes CASSPRGNTIYF.

This clone was detected only a few times. The chain links TRBV5-4 to TRBJ1-5; D call uncertain. V lost 7 bases and J lost 1, with 12 bases in between. The CDR3 totals 14 residues. Germline V lookup: CDR1 SGHNT, CDR2 YYREEE (reference sequence). The CDR3 nucleotides read TGTGCCAGCTCCCAGGAACCAAGCAATCAGCCCCAGCATTTT. It codes for CASSQEPSNQPQHF.

This chain joins TRBV19 and TRBJ2-7, with D perhaps TRBD2 (6 bases). The germline V and J ends were trimmed by 4 bases and 4 bases, with 17 bases remaining between them. The CDR3 extends over 15 amino acids. Per germline, CDR1 LNHDA and CDR2 SQIVND (reference sequence). This chain's CDR3 is CASSNPGLLGYEQYF. The CDR3 nucleotides read TGTGCCAGTAGTAACCCCGGACTATTGGGGTACGAGCAGTACTTC.

The DNA for the CDR3 is TGTGCCAGCAGTGAAGACGAATTTCGGGAATACTTC. The encoded protein is CASSEDEFREYF. V gene TRBV6-1 combines with J gene TRBJ2-5; the D gene is possibly TRBD2 (5 bases). This CDR3 is built from 12 residues. Germline lookup yields CDR1 MNHNS and CDR2 SASEGT. Between the trimmed V and J ends, which lost 1 base and 14 bases, there was a span of 14 bases.

This clone was counted a few times. V usage is TRBV6-5 and J usage is TRBJ1-6; D gene unclear. CDR1 is MNHEY, CDR2 SVGAGI, per germline. This CDR3 has 14 amino acids. V lost 4 bases to trimming and J lost 8 bases, with 12 bases between them. The CDR3 is CASSLSGIHSPLHF. In DNA form, the CDR3 reads TGTGCCAGCAGTTTATCGGGGATCCATTCACCCCTCCACTTT.

The V gene is TRBV28, the J gene TRBJ2-7, with D perhaps matching TRBD1 (6 bases). The CDR3 runs to 12 residues. The V gene's germline CDR1 is MDHEN and CDR2 SYDVKM. V lost 5 bases, J lost 4 bases, and 9 bases lay in between. The DNA of the CDR3 is TGTGCCAGCAGTGACAGGCTTTACGAGCAGTACGTC. It specifies CASSDRLYEQYV.

This clone was detected only once. The J gene is TRBJ2-5, the V gene TRBV4-1; maybe TRBD2 (7 bases). There are 15 residues in the CDR3. Per germline, CDR1 MGHRA and CDR2 YSYEKL. The germline V and J ends were trimmed by 1 base and 4 bases, with 13 bases remaining between them. The CDR3 region is CASSQGAGGRETQYF. The CDR3, as DNA: TGCGCCAGCAGCCAAGGGGCCGGGGGGCGAGAGACCCAGTACTTC.

The CDR3 nucleotides read TGTGCCAGCAGTGCGGGACTTTTCTCTGGAAACACCATATATTTT. As protein: CASSAGLFSGNTIYF. V gene TRBV6-5 combines with J gene TRBJ1-3, with D possibly TRBD1 on 5 matching bases. The V gene's germline CDR1 is MNHEY and CDR2 SVGAGI. The CDR3 loop spans 15 amino acids. V lost 5 bases to trimming and J lost 0 bases, with 11 bases between them.

To note about this clone: The same CDR3 can be traced to other DNA sequences in this sample. The chain is built from TRBV10-3 and TRBJ1-1; D is perhaps TRBD1 (5 bases). The germline V and J ends were trimmed by 2 bases and 4 bases, with 17 bases remaining between them. This CDR3 has 16 residues. Germline V gene sequence: CDR1 ENHRY, CDR2 SYGVKD. This chain's CDR3 is CAISEGGIGVGTEAFF. CDR3 nucleotides: TGTGCCATCAGTGAGGGGGGGATAGGGGTTGGCACTGAAGCTTTCTTT.